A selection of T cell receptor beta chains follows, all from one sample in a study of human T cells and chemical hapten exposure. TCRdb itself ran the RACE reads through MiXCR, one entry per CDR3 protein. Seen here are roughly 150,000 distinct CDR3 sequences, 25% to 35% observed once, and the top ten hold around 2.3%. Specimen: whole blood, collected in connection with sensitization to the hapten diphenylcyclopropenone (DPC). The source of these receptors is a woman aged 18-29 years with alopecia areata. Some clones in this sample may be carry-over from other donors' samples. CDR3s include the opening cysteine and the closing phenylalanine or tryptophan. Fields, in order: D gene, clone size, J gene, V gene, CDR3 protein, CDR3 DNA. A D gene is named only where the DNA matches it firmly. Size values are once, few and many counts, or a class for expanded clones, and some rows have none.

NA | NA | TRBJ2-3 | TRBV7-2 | CASSFGGNTDTQYF | TGTGCCAGCAGCTTCGGGGGTAACACAGATACGCAGTATTTT
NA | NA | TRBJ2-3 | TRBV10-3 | CAIRDSYTDTRYF | TGTGCCATCAGGGACAGTTACACAGATACGCGGTATTTT
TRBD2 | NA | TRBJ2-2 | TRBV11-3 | CASSLSAGGPVELFF | TGTGCCAGCAGCTTATCGGCGGGAGGGCCGGTGGAGCTGTTTTTT
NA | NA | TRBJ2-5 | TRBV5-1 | CASSGQWRQETQYF | TGCGCCAGCAGCGGTCAGTGGAGGCAAGAGACCCAGTACTTC
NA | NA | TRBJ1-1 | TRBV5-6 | CASSLGRWTNTEAFF | TGTGCCAGCAGCTTGGGTCGATGGACGAACACTGAAGCTTTCTTT
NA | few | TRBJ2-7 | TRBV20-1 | CSATTDSYEQYF | TGCAGTGCGACTACAGATAGCTACGAGCAGTACTTC
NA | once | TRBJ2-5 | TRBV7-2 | CASSSNMETQYF | TGTGCCAGCAGCTCCAACATGGAGACCCAGTACTTC
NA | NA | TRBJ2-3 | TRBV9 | CASRSGDTQYF | TGTGCCAGCAGATCTGGGGATACGCAGTATTTT
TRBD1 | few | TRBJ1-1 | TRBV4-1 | CASSQGQGMNTEAFF | TGCGCCAGCAGCCAGGGACAGGGCATGAACACTGAAGCTTTCTTT
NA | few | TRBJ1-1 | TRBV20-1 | CSARSPRAIPEAFF | TGCAGTGCTAGATCTCCTCGTGCAATACCTGAAGCTTTCTTT
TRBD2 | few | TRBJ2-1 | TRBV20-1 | CSAPTSGRARVYNEQFF | TGCAGTGCTCCTACTAGCGGGAGGGCCCGCGTCTACAATGAGCAGTTCTTC
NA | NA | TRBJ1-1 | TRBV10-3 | CAISVPQGIRTEAFF | TGTGCCATCAGTGTCCCACAGGGAATCAGAACTGAAGCTTTCTTT
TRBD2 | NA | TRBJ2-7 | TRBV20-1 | CSAIGLADSYEQYF | TGCAGTGCTATAGGACTAGCGGACTCCTACGAGCAGTACTTC
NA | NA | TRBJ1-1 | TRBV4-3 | CASSQVLRGSEAFF | TGCGCCAGCAGCCAAGTTCTGCGGGGGTCTGAAGCTTTCTTT
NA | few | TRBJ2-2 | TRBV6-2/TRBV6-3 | CASSLFGSGELFF | TGTGCCAGCAGTTTGTTTGGGTCCGGGGAGCTGTTTTTT
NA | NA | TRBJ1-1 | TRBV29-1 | CSVRGYMNTEAFF | TGCAGCGTCCGGGGGTACATGAACACTGAAGCTTTCTTT
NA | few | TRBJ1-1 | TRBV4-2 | CASSQQGWGTEAFF | TGTGCCAGCAGCCAACAGGGATGGGGCACTGAAGCTTTCTTT
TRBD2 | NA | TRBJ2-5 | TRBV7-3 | CASSKVGGSGRIRQETQYF | TGTGCCAGCAGCAAGGTCGGCGGTAGCGGGAGGATTAGGCAAGAGACCCAGTACTTC
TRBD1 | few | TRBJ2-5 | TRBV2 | CASSGSAGGGKTQYF | TGTGCCAGCAGTGGAAGTGCAGGGGGCGGGAAGACCCAGTACTTC
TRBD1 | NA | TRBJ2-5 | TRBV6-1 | CASSEEKGTALETQYF | TGTGCCAGCAGTGAAGAAAAGGGGACAGCGTTAGAGACCCAGTACTTC
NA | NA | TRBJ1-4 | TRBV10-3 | CAISRASGEKLFF | TGTGCCATCAGCCGGGCTTCGGGGGAAAAACTGTTTTTT
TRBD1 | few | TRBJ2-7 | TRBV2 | CASRGQGGTYEQYF | TGTGCCAGCCGAGGACAGGGGGGGACTTACGAGCAGTACTTC
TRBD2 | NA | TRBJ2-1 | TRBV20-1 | CSAPTSGGAGEQFF | TGCAGTGCCCCTACTAGCGGGGGGGCTGGTGAGCAGTTCTTC
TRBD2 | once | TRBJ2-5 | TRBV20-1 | CSATGTSGLKTQYF | TGCAGTGCAACCGGGACTAGCGGGTTGAAGACCCAGTACTTC
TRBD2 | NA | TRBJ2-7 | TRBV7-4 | CASSLAQGLAGKGSYEQYF | TGTGCCAGCAGCTTAGCACAGGGACTAGCGGGGAAGGGCTCCTACGAGCAGTACTTC
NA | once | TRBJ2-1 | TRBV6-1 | CASSGLGAEGEQFF | TGTGCCAGCAGTGGCCTAGGGGCGGAGGGTGAGCAGTTCTTC
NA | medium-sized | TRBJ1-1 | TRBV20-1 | CSAPNSGELVGEAFF | TGCAGTGCTCCGAATTCCGGGGAATTAGTCGGAGAAGCTTTCTTT
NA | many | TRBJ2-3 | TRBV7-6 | CASSLEAGTDTQYF | TGTGCCAGCAGCTTAGAAGCCGGCACAGATACGCAGTATTTT
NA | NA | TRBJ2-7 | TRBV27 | CASSSQTGSYEQYF | TGTGCCAGCAGTTCACAAACAGGTTCCTACGAGCAGTACTTC
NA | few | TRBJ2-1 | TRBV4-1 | CASSQIGYEQFF | TGCGCCAGCAGCCAAATCGGCTATGAGCAGTTCTTC
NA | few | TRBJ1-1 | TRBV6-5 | CASSYSSYGWMNTEAFF | TGTGCCAGCAGTTACTCCTCCTATGGATGGATGAACACTGAAGCTTTCTTT
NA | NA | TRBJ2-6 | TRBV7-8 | CASSGQLSGANVLTF | TGTGCCAGCAGCGGACAGCTCTCTGGGGCCAACGTCCTGACTTTC
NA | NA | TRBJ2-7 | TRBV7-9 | CASSTRRSGYEQYF | TGTGCCAGCAGCACGCGACGGTCGGGCTACGAGCAGTACTTC
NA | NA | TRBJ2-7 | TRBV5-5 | CASSLDDEQYF | TGTGCCAGCAGCTTGGATGACGAGCAGTACTTC
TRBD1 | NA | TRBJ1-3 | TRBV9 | CASSWDSSSGNTIYF | TGTGCCAGCAGCTGGGACAGCTCGTCTGGAAACACCATATATTTT
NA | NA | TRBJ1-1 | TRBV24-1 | CATSDLGNTEAFF | TGTGCCACCAGTGATTTGGGGAACACTGAAGCTTTCTTT
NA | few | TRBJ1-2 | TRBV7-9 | CASSLKQLDYGYTF | TGTGCCAGCAGCTTAAAGCAGTTGGACTATGGCTACACCTTC
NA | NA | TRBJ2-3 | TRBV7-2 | CASSPASSGDTQYF | TGTGCCAGCAGCCCAGCCAGTAGCGGAGATACGCAGTATTTT
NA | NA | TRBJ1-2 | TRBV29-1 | CSVEEGALSNYGYTF | TGCAGCGTTGAAGAAGGGGCATTGTCTAACTATGGCTACACCTTC
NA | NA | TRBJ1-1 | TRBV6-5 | CASSPDSILTEAFF | TGTGCCAGCAGTCCGGACAGTATCCTCACTGAAGCTTTCTTT
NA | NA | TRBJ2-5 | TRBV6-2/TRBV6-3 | CASNVHSGRETQYF | TGTGCCAGCAATGTCCATAGCGGCCGCGAGACCCAGTACTTC
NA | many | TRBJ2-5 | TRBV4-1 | CASSHLLDRETQYF | TGCGCCAGCAGCCACCTCTTGGACCGAGAGACCCAGTACTTC
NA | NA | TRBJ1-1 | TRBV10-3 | CAISEQQNTEAFF | TGTGCCATCAGTGAACAGCAGAACACTGAAGCTTTCTTT
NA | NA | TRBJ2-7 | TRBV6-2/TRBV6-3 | CASSYPSYEQYF | TGTGCCAGCAGTTACCCGAGCTACGAGCAGTACTTC
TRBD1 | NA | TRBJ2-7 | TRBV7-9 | CASSTGGLTYEQYF | TGTGCCAGCAGCACAGGGGGTCTCACCTACGAGCAGTACTTC
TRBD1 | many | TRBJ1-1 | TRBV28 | CASSGTGAFF | TGTGCCAGCAGTGGGACAGGGGCTTTCTTT
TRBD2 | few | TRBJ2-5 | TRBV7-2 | CASSLVAGGDRETQYF | TGTGCCAGCAGCTTAGTAGCGGGGGGGGATAGAGAGACCCAGTACTTC
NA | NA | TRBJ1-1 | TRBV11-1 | CASSTLLGLSGEAFF | TGTGCCAGCAGCACACTCCTGGGATTGAGTGGTGAAGCTTTCTTT
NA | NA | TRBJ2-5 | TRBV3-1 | CASSQRETQYF | TGTGCCAGCAGCCAAAGGGAGACCCAGTACTTC
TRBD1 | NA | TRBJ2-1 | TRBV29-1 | CSVGPDRDNEQFF | TGCAGCGTTGGACCTGACAGGGACAATGAGCAGTTCTTC
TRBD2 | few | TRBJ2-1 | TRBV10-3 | CAISEGLAGGRSEQFF | TGTGCCATCAGTGAGGGACTAGCGGGAGGTCGGAGTGAGCAGTTCTTC
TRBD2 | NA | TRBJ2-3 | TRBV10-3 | CATSGLAGSDTQYF | TGTGCCACCTCGGGACTAGCGGGGTCAGATACGCAGTATTTT
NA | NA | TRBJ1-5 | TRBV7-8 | CASSLAYWKGFNQPQHF | TGTGCCAGCAGCTTAGCATATTGGAAGGGCTTCAATCAGCCCCAGCATTTT
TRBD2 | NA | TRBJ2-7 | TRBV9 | CASSPVPGGTYEQYF | TGTGCCAGCAGTCCCGTCCCGGGGGGGACCTACGAGCAGTACTTC
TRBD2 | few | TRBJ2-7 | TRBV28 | CASSSSSGASSYEQYF | TGTGCCAGCAGTTCTTCCAGCGGGGCAAGCTCCTACGAGCAGTACTTC
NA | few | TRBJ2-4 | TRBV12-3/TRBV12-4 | CASSLGRTLAKNIQYF | TGTGCCAGCAGTTTAGGCCGGACCCTAGCCAAAAACATTCAGTACTTC
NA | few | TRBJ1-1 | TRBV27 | CASSSYTEAFF | TGTGCCAGCAGTTCTTACACTGAAGCTTTCTTT
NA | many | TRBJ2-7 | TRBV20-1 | CSARDLNRVAYEQYF | TGCAGTGCTAGAGATCTCAACAGGGTAGCCTACGAGCAGTACTTC
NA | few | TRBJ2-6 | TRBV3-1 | CASSQDIGSGANVLTF | TGTGCCAGCAGCCAAGACATCGGCTCTGGGGCCAACGTCCTGACTTTC
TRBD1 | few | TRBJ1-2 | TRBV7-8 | CASSPWGQGSHGYTF | TGTGCCAGCAGCCCATGGGGACAGGGGAGCCATGGCTACACCTTC